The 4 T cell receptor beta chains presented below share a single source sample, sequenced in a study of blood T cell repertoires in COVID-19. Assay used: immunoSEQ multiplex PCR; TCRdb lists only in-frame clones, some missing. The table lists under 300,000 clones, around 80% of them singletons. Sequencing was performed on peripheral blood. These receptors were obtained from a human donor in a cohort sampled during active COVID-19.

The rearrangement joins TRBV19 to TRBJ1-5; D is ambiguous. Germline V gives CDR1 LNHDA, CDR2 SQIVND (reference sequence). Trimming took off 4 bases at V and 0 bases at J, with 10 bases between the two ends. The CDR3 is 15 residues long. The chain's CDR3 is CASSRQAISNQPQHF. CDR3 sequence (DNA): TGTGCCAGTAGTAGGCAGGCCATTAGCAATCAGCCCCAGCATTTT.

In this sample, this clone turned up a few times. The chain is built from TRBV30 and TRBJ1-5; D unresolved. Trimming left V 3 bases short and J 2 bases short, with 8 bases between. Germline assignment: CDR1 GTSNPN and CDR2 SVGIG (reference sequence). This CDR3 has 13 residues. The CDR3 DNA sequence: TGTGCCTGGAGGGGAGGAGGCAATCAGCCCCAGCATTTT. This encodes CAWRGGGNQPQHF.

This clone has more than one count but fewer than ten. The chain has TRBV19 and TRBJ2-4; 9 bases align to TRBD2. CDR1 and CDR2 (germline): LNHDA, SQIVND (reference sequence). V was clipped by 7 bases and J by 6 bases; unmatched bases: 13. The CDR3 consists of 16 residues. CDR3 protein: CASTRIAGEEGNIQYF. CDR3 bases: TGTGCCAGTACCAGAATAGCGGGAGAGGAGGGAAACATTCAGTACTTC. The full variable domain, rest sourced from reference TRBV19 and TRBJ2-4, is DGGITQSPKYLFRKEGQNVTLSCEQNLNHDAMYWYRQDPGQGLRLIYYSQIVNDFQKGDIAEGYSVSREKKESFPLTVTSAQKNPTAFYLCASTRIAGEEGNIQYFGAGTRLSVL.

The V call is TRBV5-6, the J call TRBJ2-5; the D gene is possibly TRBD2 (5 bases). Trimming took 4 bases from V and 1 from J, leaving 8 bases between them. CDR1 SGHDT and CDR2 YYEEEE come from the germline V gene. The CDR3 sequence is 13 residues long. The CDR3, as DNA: TGTGCCAGCAGCCTCGGGGTCCAAGAGACCCAGTACTTC. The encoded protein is CASSLGVQETQYF.